This T cell receptor beta chain was found in a study of OX40 agonist ivuxolimab in advanced cancers. About the research overall: Partial responses were seen in three patients, one with hepatocellular carcinoma and two with cutaneous melanoma.

This CDR3 is 15 amino acids long. CDR1 GTSNPN and CDR2 SVGIG come from the germline V gene (reference sequence). Losses at the gene ends were 0 bases for V and 2 bases for J; bases not matched to a gene: 4. Repertoires were generated with immunoSEQ multiplex PCR, while TCRdb's copy carries only in-frame clones and drops some. The repertoire holds 80,000 to 95,000 clones, with roughly 85% as singletons. The receptor was derived from an adult with an advanced solid tumor such as melanoma, head and neck, liver or kidney cancer. This specimen consisted of CD4+ or CD8+ T cells sorted from blood, obtained in a trial of the OX40 agonist ivuxolimab. The rearrangement uses TRBV30 and TRBJ2-3; TRBD2 matches 8 bases. CDR3 sequence: CAWSVSGGFTDTQYF. The CDR3 bases are TGTGCCTGGAGTGTGAGCGGGGGTTTCACAGATACGCAGTATTTT.